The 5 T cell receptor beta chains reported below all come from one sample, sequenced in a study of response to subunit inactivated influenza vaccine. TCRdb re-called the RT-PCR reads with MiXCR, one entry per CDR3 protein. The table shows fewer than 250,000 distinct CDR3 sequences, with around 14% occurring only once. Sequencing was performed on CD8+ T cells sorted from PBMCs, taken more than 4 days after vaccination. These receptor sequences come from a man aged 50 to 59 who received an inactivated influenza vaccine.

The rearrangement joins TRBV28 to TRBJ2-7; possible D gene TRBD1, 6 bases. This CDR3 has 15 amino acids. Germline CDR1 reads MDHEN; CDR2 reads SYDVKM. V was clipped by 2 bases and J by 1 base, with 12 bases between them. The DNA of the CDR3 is TGTGCCAGCAGTTTAACAGGGATTAAGTCCTACGAGCAGTACTTC. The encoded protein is CASSLTGIKSYEQYF.

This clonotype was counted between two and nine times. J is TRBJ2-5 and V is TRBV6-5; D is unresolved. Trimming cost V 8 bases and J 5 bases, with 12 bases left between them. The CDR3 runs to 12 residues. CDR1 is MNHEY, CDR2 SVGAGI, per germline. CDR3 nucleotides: TGTGCCAGCGGTCGAGCAACGGAGACCCAGTACTTC. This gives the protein CASGRATETQYF.

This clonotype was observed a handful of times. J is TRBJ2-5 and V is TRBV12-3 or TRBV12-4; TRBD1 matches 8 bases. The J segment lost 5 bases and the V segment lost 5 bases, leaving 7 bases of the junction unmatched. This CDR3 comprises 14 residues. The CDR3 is CASSQGANGETQYF. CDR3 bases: TGTGCCAGCAGTCAGGGGGCGAATGGGGAGACCCAGTACTTC.

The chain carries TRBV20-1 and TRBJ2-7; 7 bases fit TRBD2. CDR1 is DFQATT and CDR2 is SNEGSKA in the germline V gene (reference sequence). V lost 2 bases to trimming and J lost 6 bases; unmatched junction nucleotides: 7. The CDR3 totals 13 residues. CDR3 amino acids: CSARPTSSLEQYF. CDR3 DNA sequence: TGCAGTGCTAGACCGACTAGCTCCCTCGAGCAGTACTTC.

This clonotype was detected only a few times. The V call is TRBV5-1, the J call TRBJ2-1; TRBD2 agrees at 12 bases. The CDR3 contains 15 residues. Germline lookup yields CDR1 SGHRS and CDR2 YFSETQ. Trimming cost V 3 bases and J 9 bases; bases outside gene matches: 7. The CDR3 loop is CASSYMTSGGSEQFF. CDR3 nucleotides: TGCGCCAGCAGCTACATGACTAGCGGGGGCTCTGAGCAGTTCTTC. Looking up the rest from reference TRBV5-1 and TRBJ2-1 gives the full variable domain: KAGVTQTPRYLIKTRGQQVTLSCSPISGHRSVSWYQQTPGQGLQFLFEYFSETQRNKGNFPGRFSGRQFSNSRSEMNVSTLELGDSALYLCASSYMTSGGSEQFFGPGTRLTVL.